This TCR beta chain emerged from a study of blood T cell repertoires in COVID-19. Study background: COVID-19 samples, acute and convalescent, were from the United States, Italy and Spain. The analysed material was cDNA or gDNA that came from T cells, B-cell-depleted T cells, or PBMCs.

In germline, CDR1 is SGHRS, CDR2 YFSETQ. The junction had 8 bases not matched to a gene; V was cut back by 3 bases and J by 3 bases. The CDR3 has 17 residues. Source study methods: Amplification of reference gene primers provided the estimated nucleated cell counts. Some clones are missing from TCRdb's copy, which holds only in-frame ones; the method was immunoSEQ multiplex PCR. V, J and clone size are those of that table, while D and trimming were read from the DNA. The sample contains about 49,000 clones, 82% of which appear only once. This clone was detected once. The clonotype was recovered from a woman aged 55 to 70 with acute or convalescent COVID-19. V usage is TRBV5-1 and J usage is TRBJ2-2; 10 positions match TRBD2. Specimen: peripheral blood. The CDR3 sequence is CASSSAGTSAYTGELFF. Written as DNA, the CDR3 is TGCGCCAGCAGCTCGGCCGGGACTAGCGCCTACACCGGGGAGCTGTTTTTT.